What follows are 2 T cell receptor beta chains derived from one specimen sequenced in a study of T cell changes during pregnancy in multiple sclerosis. Measured with immunoSEQ multiplex PCR; TCRdb has only the in-frame clones, and not every one. The sample has over 10,000 clones, about 91% seen once. The source was CD8+ T cells from peripheral blood mononuclear cells, collected in the second trimester of pregnancy. These receptors all stem from a female donor in good health, enrolled as a control in a pregnancy study.

This sequence joins TRBV4-1 and TRBJ2-1; TRBD1 matches at 7 bases. CDR3 length: 16 residues. CDR1 is MGHRA and CDR2 is YSYEKL in the germline V gene. V dropped 4 bases and J dropped 1; count of bases not matched to a gene: 7. The CDR3 protein is CASSPNPGGSYNEQFF. The CDR3 DNA reads TGCGCCAGCAGCCCAAACCCAGGGGGATCCTACAATGAGCAGTTCTTC.

The sample holds one count of this clone. V and J are TRBV7-9 and TRBJ2-3; 9 bases align to TRBD1. The V and J ends lost 1 base and 8 bases, in that order; junction bases with no gene match: 4. The CDR3 is 14 amino acids. CDR1 is SEHNR, CDR2 FQNEAQ, per germline (reference sequence). The CDR3 protein is CASSLEQGAGTQYF. CDR3 bases: TGTGCCAGCAGCTTAGAACAGGGGGCTGGTACGCAGTATTTT.